The text below deals with one T cell receptor beta chain. The target antigen is unknown. The sample originates from a study of chemoradiotherapy in HPV16-positive cancers. The protocol was immunoSEQ multiplex PCR, while the TCRdb copy is restricted to in-frame clones and leaves out a portion. The sample consists of some 5,700 clones, over 65% of them appearing once. General observations from the study: HPV-specific T cells were functionally defined from only a couple of HPV16-positive patients. Candidate HPV-specific clones and E7-related TCR motifs grew in tumor during treatment.

The origin of this receptor is a human donor with HPV-associated anogenital cancer. Sequences were derived from tumor tissue, sampled from a patient who underwent chemoradiotherapy.

The DNA of the CDR3 is TGTGCCAGCAGCTTGATACAGGGGGGGCGAGGCTATGGCTACACCTTC. This codes for CASSLIQGGRGYGYTF. The rearrangement uses TRBV5-6 and TRBJ1-2, with 8 bases identical to TRBD1. The CDR3 is made up of 16 amino acids. Germline CDR1 and CDR2: SGHDT and YYEEEE. Unmatched junction bases numbered 9, after V lost 1 base and J lost 4 bases.